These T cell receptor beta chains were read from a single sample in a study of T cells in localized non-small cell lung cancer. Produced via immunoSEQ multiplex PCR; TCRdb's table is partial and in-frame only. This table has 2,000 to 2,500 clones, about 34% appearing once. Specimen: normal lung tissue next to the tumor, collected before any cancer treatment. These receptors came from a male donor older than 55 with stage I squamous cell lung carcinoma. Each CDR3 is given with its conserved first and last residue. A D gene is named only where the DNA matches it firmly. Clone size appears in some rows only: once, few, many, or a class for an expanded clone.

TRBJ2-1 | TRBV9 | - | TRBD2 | CASSVTSGSQNEQFF | TGTGCCAGCAGCGTGACTAGCGGGAGTCAGAATGAGCAGTTCTTC
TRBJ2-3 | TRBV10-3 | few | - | CAISFGAPPDTQYF | TGTGCCATCAGTTTCGGGGCCCCCCCAGATACGCAGTATTTT
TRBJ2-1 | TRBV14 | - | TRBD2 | CAPGWVAGPYNEQFF | TGTGCCCCCGGTTGGGTAGCGGGCCCCTACAATGAGCAGTTCTTC
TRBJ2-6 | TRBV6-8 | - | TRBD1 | CASSPGTGDPGANVLTF | TGTGCCAGCAGCCCCGGGACAGGGGACCCTGGGGCCAACGTCCTGACTTTC
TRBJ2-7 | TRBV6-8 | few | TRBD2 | CASSYYGRDYEQYF | TGTGCCAGCAGTTACTACGGGAGGGACTACGAGCAGTACTTC
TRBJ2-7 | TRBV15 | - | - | CATSREGTVAYEQYF | TGTGCCACCAGCAGAGAAGGAACAGTTGCCTACGAGCAGTACTTC
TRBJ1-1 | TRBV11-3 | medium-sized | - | CASTHGAQGGTEAFF | TGTGCCAGCACCCACGGGGCACAGGGAGGCACTGAAGCTTTCTTT
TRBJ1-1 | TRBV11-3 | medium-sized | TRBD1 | CASSLGQGDTEAFF | TGTGCCAGCAGCTTGGGACAGGGAGACACTGAAGCTTTCTTT
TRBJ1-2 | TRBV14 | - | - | CASSQDIGARGYTF | TGTGCCAGCAGCCAAGATATAGGGGCGAGAGGCTACACCTTC
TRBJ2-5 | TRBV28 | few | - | CASSTTRVGAGETQYF | TGTGCCAGCAGCACCACGAGGGTGGGGGCAGGGGAGACCCAGTACTTC
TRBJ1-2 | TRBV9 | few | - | CASSSRLAYGYTF | TGTGCCAGCAGCTCCCGACTGGCCTATGGCTACACCTTC
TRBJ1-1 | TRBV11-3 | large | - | CASSPLGGSFTEAFF | TGTGCCAGCAGCCCGCTGGGGGGGTCTTTCACTGAAGCTTTCTTT
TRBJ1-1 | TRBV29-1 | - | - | CSDWGRGRTEAFF | TGCAGCGACTGGGGACGGGGAAGGACTGAAGCTTTCTTT
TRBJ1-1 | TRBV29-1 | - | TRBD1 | CSASGTGNTEAFF | TGCAGCGCTTCCGGGACAGGGAACACTGAAGCTTTCTTT
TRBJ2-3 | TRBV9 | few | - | CASSVRGSLDTQYF | TGTGCCAGCAGCGTCCGGGGGAGTCTTGATACGCAGTATTTT
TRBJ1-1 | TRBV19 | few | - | CASSIQGRGTEAFF | TGTGCCAGTAGTATTCAGGGAAGGGGCACTGAAGCTTTCTTT
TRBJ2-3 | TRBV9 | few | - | CASSGGTDTQYF | TGTGCCAGCAGTGGGGGAACAGATACGCAGTATTTT
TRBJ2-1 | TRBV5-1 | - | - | CASSFWQGNTNEQFF | TGCGCCAGCAGCTTTTGGCAGGGTAATACGAATGAGCAGTTCTTC
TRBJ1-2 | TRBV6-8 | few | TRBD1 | CASSYSGTGSLNYGYTF | TGTGCCAGCAGTTACTCTGGGACAGGGTCTCTAAACTATGGCTACACCTTC
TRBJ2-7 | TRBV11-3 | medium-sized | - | CASSFGTQLYEQYF | TGTGCCAGCAGCTTCGGGACACAGCTTTACGAGCAGTACTTC
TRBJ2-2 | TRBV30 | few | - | CAWSVSGAGATGELFF | TGTGCCTGGAGTGTATCGGGGGCGGGTGCTACCGGGGAGCTGTTTTTT
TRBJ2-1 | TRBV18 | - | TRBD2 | CASSPLPGGVNEQFF | TGTGCCAGCTCACCTCTCCCGGGGGGGGTTAATGAGCAGTTCTTC